This T cell receptor (beta chain) was retrieved from a study of blood T cell repertoires in COVID-19. Study-level information: T cells, B-cell-depleted T cells, or PBMCs provided the cDNA or gDNA that served as material.

How the authors handled the data: From reference gene primer amplification, estimates of nucleated cell counts were derived. Data came from immunoSEQ multiplex PCR; TCRdb stores just in-frame clones and leaves some out. V and J calls and clone size come straight from that table; D and trimming were deduced from the DNA. The data contain under 250,000 clones, approximately 81% of them singletons. Per germline, CDR1 LGHDT and CDR2 YNNKEL (reference sequence). There are 15 residues in the CDR3. After removal of 1 base from V and 4 bases from J, the junction contained 2 bases not matched to a gene. Sequencing was performed on peripheral blood. The clonotype was recovered from a woman older than 75 with acute or convalescent COVID-19. V and J are TRBV3-1 (or the pseudogene TRBV3-2) and TRBJ1-1; the match to TRBD1 covers 11 bases. CDR3 sequence reads: CASSQVGTGGTEAFF. The CDR3 DNA sequence: TGTGCCAGCAGCCAAGTGGGGACAGGGGGCACTGAAGCTTTCTTT.